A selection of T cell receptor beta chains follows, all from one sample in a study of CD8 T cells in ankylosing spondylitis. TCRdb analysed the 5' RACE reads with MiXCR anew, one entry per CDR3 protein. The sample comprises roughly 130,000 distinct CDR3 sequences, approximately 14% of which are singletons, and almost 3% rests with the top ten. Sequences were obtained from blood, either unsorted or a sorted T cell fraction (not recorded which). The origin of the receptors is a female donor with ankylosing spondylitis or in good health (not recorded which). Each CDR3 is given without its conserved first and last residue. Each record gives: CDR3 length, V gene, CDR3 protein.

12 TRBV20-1 SARMTGLGNGYT
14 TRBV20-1 SARDSGLAGLYEQY
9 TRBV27 ASTASYEQY
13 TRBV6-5 ASSYVSGAQETQY
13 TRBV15 ATSPARDYIDEQF
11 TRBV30 AWSELREQPQH
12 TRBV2 ASSEWQGPQPQH
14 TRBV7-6 ASSPMVGPSYNEQF
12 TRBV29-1 SVEAERGSGGYT
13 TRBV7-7 ASSPFGPGYNEQF
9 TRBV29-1 SVAARVGAF
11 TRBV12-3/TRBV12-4 ASSFLRTGELF
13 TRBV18 ASSRVLEMNTEAF
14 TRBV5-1 ASSSSKTSGDYEQH
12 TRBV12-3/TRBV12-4 ASSFRGGNQPQH
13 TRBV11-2 ASSWDRGENSPLH
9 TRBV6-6 ASTGFKGYT
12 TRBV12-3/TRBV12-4 ASSFVTGGDPLH
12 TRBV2 ASSEAQGHNEQF
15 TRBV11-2 ASSPPRRTGSTDTQY
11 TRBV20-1 SAQHGPYNEQF
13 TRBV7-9 ASSLGGGSDNEQF
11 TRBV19 ASSSLDNNEQF
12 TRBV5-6 ASSATGGTGELF
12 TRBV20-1 SATGAILYNEQF
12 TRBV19 ASSIGIVNTEAF
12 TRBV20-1 SARGASGSNEQF